The rows below give T cell receptor beta chains drawn from one sample of a study of T cell responses to AZD1222 COVID-19 vaccine. The protocol was immunoSEQ multiplex PCR, while the TCRdb copy is restricted to in-frame clones and leaves out a portion. Of approximately 100,000 clones listed, approximately 86% are singletons. The sample in question was peripheral blood, obtained 28 days after the second dose of the MenACWY control vaccine. These receptors all stem from an adult who received the MenACWY meningococcal vaccine as a control. The CDR3 runs from the conserved cysteine through the conserved F or W. Each record gives: D gene, J gene, clone size, V gene, CDR3 protein, CDR3 DNA. A D gene is named only where the DNA matches it firmly. Only some rows state a clone size, as once, few, many or a class for expanded clones.

TRBD1,TRBJ2-6,-,TRBV27,CASSLSGQGTAGANVLTF,TGTGCCAGCAGTTTATCTGGACAGGGGACGGCTGGGGCCAACGTCCTGACTTTC
TRBD1,TRBJ2-7,few,TRBV6-5,CASSPRDSLYEQYF,TGTGCCAGCAGTCCCCGGGACAGTTTGTATGAGCAGTACTTC
TRBD2,TRBJ2-7,-,TRBV10-3,CAISESQIAGGAEQYF,TGTGCCATCAGTGAGTCGCAGATAGCGGGGGGCGCGGAGCAGTACTTC
TRBD1,TRBJ1-3,-,TRBV6-2/TRBV6-3,CASSYPIPGTVASGNTIYF,TGTGCCAGCAGTTACCCTATCCCCGGGACAGTGGCCTCTGGAAACACCATATATTTT
-,TRBJ1-2,-,TRBV7-9,CASSLASWDYGYTF,TGTGCCAGCAGCTTAGCCAGTTGGGACTATGGCTACACCTTC
-,TRBJ2-3,-,TRBV12-2,CASRLAGVGTSGGKDTQYF,TGTGCAAGTCGCTTAGCCGGGGTTGGGACTAGCGGGGGGAAAGATACGCAGTATTTT
-,TRBJ2-1,once,TRBV20-1,CSASLPSPASYNEQFF,TGCAGTGCTAGTCTTCCTTCTCCGGCCTCCTACAATGAGCAGTTCTTC
-,TRBJ2-3,-,TRBV18,CASSPPQTTDTQYF,TGTGCCAGCTCACCACCTCAGACCACAGATACGCAGTATTTT
-,TRBJ1-1,-,TRBV7-2,CASSVQGRNTEAFF,TGTGCCAGCAGCGTCCAAGGGAGGAACACTGAAGCTTTCTTT
-,TRBJ1-6,-,TRBV7-2,CASSLGDINSPLHF,TGTGCCAGCAGCTTAGGGGACATTAATTCACCCCTCCACTTT
TRBD1,TRBJ1-2,-,TRBV3-1/TRBV3-2,CASSRQTGRNGYTF,TGTGCCAGCAGCCGCCAGACAGGGAGGAATGGCTACACCTTC
-,TRBJ2-7,-,TRBV7-2,CASSLNGAVYEQYF,TGTGCCAGCAGCTTAAACGGGGCCGTCTACGAGCAGTACTTC
-,TRBJ1-1,-,TRBV6-5,CASTTGQTNTEAFF,TGTGCCAGCACCACGGGGCAGACGAACACTGAAGCTTTCTTT
-,TRBJ1-1,-,TRBV12-3/TRBV12-4,CASSLEGAKAFF,TGTGCCAGCAGTTTAGAAGGGGCCAAAGCTTTCTTT
-,TRBJ1-5,few,TRBV21-1,CASSIEGPSNQPQHF,TGTGCCAGCAGCATCGAGGGGCCGAGCAATCAGCCCCAGCATTTT
TRBD1,TRBJ2-3,-,TRBV7-2,CASRLDRAGGRGDTQYF,TGTGCCAGCAGGTTAGACAGGGCCGGCGGGCGAGGGGATACGCAGTATTTT
-,TRBJ1-5,once,TRBV19,CASSWGPTLKPQHF,TGTGCCAGTAGTTGGGGACCGACTCTCAAGCCCCAGCATTTT
-,TRBJ1-2,-,TRBV7-3,CASSLVAGAGYGYTF,TGTGCCAGCAGCTTAGTGGCAGGGGCGGGCTATGGCTACACCTTC
-,TRBJ2-6,-,TRBV3-1/TRBV3-2,CASSQRLGGGANVLTF,TGTGCCAGCAGCCAAAGGTTGGGTGGTGGGGCCAACGTCCTGACTTTC
-,TRBJ1-2,-,TRBV24-1,CATSDSRQKDNYGYTF,TGTGCCACCAGTGATTCTCGACAGAAAGATAACTATGGCTACACCTTC
TRBD2,TRBJ2-1,once,TRBV20-1,CSASSLAGGRRFDNEQFF,TGCAGTGCTAGTAGTCTAGCGGGGGGGCGTAGGTTTGACAATGAGCAGTTCTTC
-,TRBJ1-4,-,TRBV4-3,CASSQDQHSGEKLFF,TGCGCCAGCAGCCAAGATCAACACTCTGGTGAAAAACTGTTTTTT
-,TRBJ1-4,-,TRBV28,CASSPVRRRGEKLFF,TGTGCCAGCAGTCCCGTAAGGAGGAGAGGTGAAAAACTGTTTTTT
-,TRBJ1-2,-,TRBV6-5,CASSPLATNYGYTF,TGTGCCAGCAGTCCTCTGGCCACCAACTATGGCTACACCTTC
TRBD1,TRBJ1-2,once,TRBV7-2,CASSLAGTGVIPTGYTF,TGTGCCAGCAGCTTAGCAGGGACAGGGGTGATTCCCACGGGCTACACCTTC
-,TRBJ1-5,-,TRBV24-1,CATSDGKSSNQPQHF,TGTGCCACCAGTGATGGGAAAAGTTCTAATCAGCCCCAGCATTTT
TRBD2,TRBJ2-6,-,TRBV28,CASSLNYGGGGSSGANVLTF,TGTGCCAGCAGTCTTAATTATGGCGGCGGGGGTAGCTCTGGGGCCAACGTCCTGACTTTC